This is a list of T cell receptor beta chains from one sample in a study of early T cells in non-severe SARS-CoV-2 infection. TCRdb ran MiXCR on the 5' RACE reads and lists one entry per CDR3 protein. This table holds tens of thousands of distinct CDR3 sequences, 5.5% to 6.5% found once. Sequencing used whole blood. These receptors were obtained from an adult who was a healthcare worker with PCR-confirmed SARS-CoV-2 infection or an uninfected control (not recorded which). CDR3s include the opening cysteine and the closing phenylalanine or tryptophan. D genes are given only for firm matches. For some rows the clone size is stated as once, few or many, or as a class when expanded; others skip it.

cdr3_aa cdr3_nt v_call clone_size d_call cdr3_length j_call
CATSRVMGLQYF TGTGCCACCAGCAGAGTGATGGGACTCCAGTACTTC TRBV15 many - 12 TRBJ2-7
CASSESFSGNEQFF TGTGCCAGCAGTGAAAGTTTCAGCGGTAATGAGCAGTTCTTC TRBV6-1 many - 14 TRBJ2-1
CASSPSGGPGEQYF TGTGCCAGCTCCCCATCAGGGGGGCCGGGCGAGCAGTACTTC TRBV18 many - 14 TRBJ2-7
CASSKDYHRQGDRTDTQYF TGTGCCAGCAGCAAAGACTACCACAGACAGGGGGACCGCACAGATACGCAGTATTTT TRBV21-1 many - 19 TRBJ2-3
CASSLATGQPYGYTF TGTGCCAGCAGCTTAGCGACGGGACAGCCTTATGGCTACACCTTC TRBV7-2 few TRBD1 15 TRBJ1-2
CASSTTENRNTIYF TGTGCCAGCAGCACTACGGAGAACCGAAACACCATATATTTT TRBV5-4 many - 14 TRBJ1-3
CARASVNYEQYF TGTGCCAGGGCTAGCGTCAACTACGAGCAGTACTTC TRBV2 few - 12 TRBJ2-7
CSARVGQVGETQYF TGCAGTGCTAGAGTGGGCCAGGTTGGAGAGACCCAGTACTTC TRBV20-1 many - 14 TRBJ2-5
CASSLLKGGSSGNTIYF TGTGCCAGCAGTCTACTAAAGGGGGGAAGCTCTGGAAACACCATATATTTT TRBV28 many - 17 TRBJ1-3
CASTRGLAGGYTGELFF TGTGCCAGCACTAGGGGGCTAGCGGGGGGCTACACCGGGGAGCTGTTTTTT TRBV6-6 few TRBD2 17 TRBJ2-2
CSVSPMEDTQYF TGCAGTGTATCCCCTATGGAAGATACGCAGTATTTT TRBV20-1 many - 12 TRBJ2-3
CATGPGPSYEQYF TGTGCCACAGGACCGGGACCCTCCTACGAGCAGTACTTC TRBV2 many - 13 TRBJ2-7
CASSPGRLDTQYF TGTGCCAGCAGTCCCGGGAGGTTAGATACGCAGTATTTT TRBV12-3/TRBV12-4 many TRBD2 13 TRBJ2-3
CATSDLGGGNEQFF TGTGCCACCAGTGATTTGGGTGGAGGGAATGAGCAGTTCTTC TRBV24-1 many - 14 TRBJ2-1
CSAPSRGMTYEQYF TGCAGTGCTCCCTCACGCGGGATGACCTACGAGCAGTACTTC TRBV20-1 many - 14 TRBJ2-7
CASSYGETRQTNEKLFF TGTGCCAGCAGTTACGGGGAGACGAGGCAAACTAATGAAAAACTGTTTTTT TRBV6-6 many - 17 TRBJ1-4
CASSYSSSSGRDWETQYF TGTGCCAGCAGTTACTCGTCCTCTAGCGGGAGAGATTGGGAGACCCAGTACTTC TRBV6-6 many TRBD2 18 TRBJ2-5
CASSYLPRMGNQPQHF TGTGCCAGCAGTTACCTCCCACGAATGGGGAATCAGCCCCAGCATTTT TRBV6-2/TRBV6-3 many - 16 TRBJ1-5
CASSPTFTGTRSENTIYF TGTGCCAGCAGTCCCACCTTCACAGGGACCCGCTCTGAAAACACCATATATTTT TRBV6-5 many - 18 TRBJ1-3
CASSEPLGTNEKLFF TGTGCCAGCAGTGAACCCTTGGGGACTAATGAAAAACTGTTTTTT TRBV2 many - 15 TRBJ1-4
CASTDSLRGYYGYTF TGTGCCAGCACCGATTCCTTACGGGGGTACTATGGCTACACCTTC TRBV28 many - 15 TRBJ1-2
CASKRSNAYNEQFF TGTGCCAGCAAGAGGTCTAATGCCTACAATGAGCAGTTCTTC TRBV7-6 many - 14 TRBJ2-1
CASSPGGRGRTDTQYF TGCGCCAGCAGCCCCGGCGGCAGGGGGCGCACAGATACGCAGTATTTT TRBV4-1 many TRBD1 16 TRBJ2-3
CAISRQETQYF TGTGCCATCAGCAGGCAAGAGACCCAGTACTTC TRBV10-3 few - 11 TRBJ2-5
CASSLDRGPETQYF TGTGCCAGCAGCCTCGACAGGGGGCCGGAGACCCAGTACTTC TRBV2 many TRBD1 14 TRBJ2-5
CASSHPGLASEQYF TGTGCCAGCAGTCATCCGGGACTAGCGTCCGAGCAGTACTTC TRBV7-8 many TRBD2 14 TRBJ2-7
CASSRYTGDYEQYF TGTGCCAGCTCTCGATACACAGGGGACTACGAGCAGTACTTC TRBV18 many TRBD1 14 TRBJ2-7
CASSHSPGQNTEAFF TGCGCCAGCAGCCACTCACCAGGACAGAACACTGAAGCTTTCTTT TRBV4-1 - - 15 TRBJ1-1
CASSIDLQAYQPQHF TGTGCCAGTAGTATAGATCTGCAGGCCTATCAGCCCCAGCATTTT TRBV19 many - 15 TRBJ1-5
CASSLMTANTEAFF TGTGCCAGCAGCTTAATGACAGCAAACACTGAAGCTTTCTTT TRBV7-2 many - 14 TRBJ1-1
CASSTGQSYNEQFF TGTGCCAGCAGCACCGGACAGTCTTACAATGAGCAGTTCTTC TRBV5-5 many - 14 TRBJ2-1
CASSTRPGGNNTGELFF TGTGCCAGCAGCACGCGCCCTGGCGGGAATAACACCGGGGAGCTGTTTTTT TRBV7-2 many - 17 TRBJ2-2
CSVDQKETQYF TGCAGCGTCGACCAAAAAGAGACCCAGTACTTC TRBV29-1 - - 11 TRBJ2-5